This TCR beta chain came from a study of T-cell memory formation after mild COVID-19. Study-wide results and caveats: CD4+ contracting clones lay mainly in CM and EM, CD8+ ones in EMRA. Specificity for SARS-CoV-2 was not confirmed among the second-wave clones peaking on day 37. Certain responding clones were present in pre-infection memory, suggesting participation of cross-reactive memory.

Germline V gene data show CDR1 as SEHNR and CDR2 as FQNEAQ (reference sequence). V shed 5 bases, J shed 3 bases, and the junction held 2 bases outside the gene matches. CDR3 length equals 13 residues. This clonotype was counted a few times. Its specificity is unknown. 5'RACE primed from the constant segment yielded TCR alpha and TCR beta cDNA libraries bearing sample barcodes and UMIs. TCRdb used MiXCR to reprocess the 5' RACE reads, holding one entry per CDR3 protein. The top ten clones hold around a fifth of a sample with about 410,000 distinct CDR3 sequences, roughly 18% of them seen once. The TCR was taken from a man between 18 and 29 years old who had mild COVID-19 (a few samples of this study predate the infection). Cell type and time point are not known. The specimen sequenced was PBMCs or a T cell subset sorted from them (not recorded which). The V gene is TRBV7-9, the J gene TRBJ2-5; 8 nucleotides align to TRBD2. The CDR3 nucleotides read TGTGCCAGCAGCGCGGGGGGTAAAGAGACCCAGTACTTC. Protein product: CASSAGGKETQYF.